The present T cell receptor beta chain was sequenced within a study of T cell responses to AZD1222 COVID-19 vaccine. Germline CDR1 reads SGHRS; CDR2 reads YFSETQ. The J segment lost 7 bases and the V segment lost 1 base, leaving 10 bases of the junction unmatched. The length of the CDR3 is 17 residues. This clone appeared a single time. Libraries were prepared by immunoSEQ multiplex PCR; TCRdb keeps only in-frame clonotypes and omits some of them. The sample includes 110,000 or so clones, about 88% of them seen just once. This specimen was peripheral blood, taken on day 0 of AZD1222 vaccination. This receptor was obtained from an adult in good health. This chain links TRBV5-1 with TRBJ1-6; 8 nucleotides match TRBD1. CDR3 loop: CASSLYPGGSTNSPLHF. Written as DNA, the CDR3 is TGCGCCAGCAGCTTGTATCCAGGGGGCTCCACCAATTCACCCCTCCACTTT.